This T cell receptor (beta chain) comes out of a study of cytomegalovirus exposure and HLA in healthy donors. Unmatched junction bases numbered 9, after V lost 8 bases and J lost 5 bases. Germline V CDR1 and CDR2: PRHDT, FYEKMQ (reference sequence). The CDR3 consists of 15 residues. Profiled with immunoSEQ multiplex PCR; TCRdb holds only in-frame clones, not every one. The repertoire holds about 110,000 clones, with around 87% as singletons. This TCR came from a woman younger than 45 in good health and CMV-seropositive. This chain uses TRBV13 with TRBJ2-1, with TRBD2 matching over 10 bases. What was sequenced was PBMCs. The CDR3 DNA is TGTGCCAGCCGCCCAGGGACTAGCGTCAACAATGAGCAGTTCTTC. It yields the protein CASRPGTSVNNEQFF.